Reported below is one TCR beta chain. The data stem from a study of blood T cell repertoires in COVID-19. Study-level information: Italy, Spain and the United States were the sources of the convalescent and acute COVID-19 samples. T cells, B-cell-depleted T cells, or PBMCs provided the cDNA or gDNA that served as material.

Per the authors' pipeline: Amplified reference gene primers provided the basis for estimating nucleated cell counts. Repertoires were generated with immunoSEQ multiplex PCR, while TCRdb's copy carries only in-frame clones and drops some. V, J and clone size were drawn from that table, and D and trimming were deduced from the DNA. The table records 250,000 to 300,000 clones, approximately 85% of them present only once. The sequence derives from a woman between 65 and 79 years old with acute or convalescent COVID-19. Sequencing was done on a sample of peripheral blood.

The CDR3 reads CASSPGGQRSEQFF. The CDR3 DNA reads TGTGCCAGCAGCCCGGGGGGCCAACGGTCTGAGCAGTTCTTC. J is TRBJ2-1 and V is TRBV7-8; perhaps TRBD2 as D (7 bases). Germline-derived CDR1 and CDR2 are SGHVS and FQNEAQ. This CDR3 is 14 amino acids long. V lost 5 bases and J 9 bases, leaving 17 bases between the germline ends. Based on the CDR3 plus reference TRBV7-8 and TRBJ2-1, the full variable domain is GAGVSQSPRYKVAKRGQDVALRCDPISGHVSLFWYQQALGQGPEFLTYFQNEAQLDKSGLPSDRFFAERPEGSVSTLKIQRTQQEDSAVYLCASSPGGQRSEQFFGPGTRLTVL.